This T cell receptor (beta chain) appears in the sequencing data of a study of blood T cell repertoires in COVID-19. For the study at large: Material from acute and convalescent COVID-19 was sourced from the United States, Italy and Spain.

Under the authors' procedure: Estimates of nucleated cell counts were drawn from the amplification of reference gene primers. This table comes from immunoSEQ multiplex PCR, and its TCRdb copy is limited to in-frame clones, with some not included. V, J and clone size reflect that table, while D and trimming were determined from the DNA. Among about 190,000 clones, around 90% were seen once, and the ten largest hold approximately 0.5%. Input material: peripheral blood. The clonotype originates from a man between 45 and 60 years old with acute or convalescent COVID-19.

The CDR3 nucleotides are TGTGCCAGCAGTTTCTCGGGGAACCAGCCCCAGCATTTT. Translating it yields CASSFSGNQPQHF. This chain joins TRBV12-3 or TRBV12-4 and TRBJ1-5; D gene unclear. This CDR3 region has 13 residues. Trimming cost V 3 bases and J 7 bases, with 10 bases left between them.